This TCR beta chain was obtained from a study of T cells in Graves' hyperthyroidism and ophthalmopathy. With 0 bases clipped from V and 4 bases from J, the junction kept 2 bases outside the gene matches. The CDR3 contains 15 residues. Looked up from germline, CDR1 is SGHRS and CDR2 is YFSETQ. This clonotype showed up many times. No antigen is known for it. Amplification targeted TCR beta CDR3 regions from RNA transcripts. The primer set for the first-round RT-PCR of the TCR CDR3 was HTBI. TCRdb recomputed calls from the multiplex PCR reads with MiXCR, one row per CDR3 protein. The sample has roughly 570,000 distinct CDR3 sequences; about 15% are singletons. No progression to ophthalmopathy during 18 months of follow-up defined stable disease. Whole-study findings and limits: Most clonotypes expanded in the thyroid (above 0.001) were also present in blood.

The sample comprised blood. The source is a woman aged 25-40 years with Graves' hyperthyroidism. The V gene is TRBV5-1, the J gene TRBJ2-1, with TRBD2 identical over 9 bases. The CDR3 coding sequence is TGCGCCAGCAGCTTGGACCTAGCGGGGTACAATGAGCAGTTCTTC. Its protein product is CASSLDLAGYNEQFF.